This T cell receptor beta chain was obtained from a study of T-cell reconstitution after alpha-beta-depleted transplantation in children. Germline-derived CDR1 and CDR2 are MGHRA and YSYEKL. V was shortened by 3 bases and J by 1 base, with 12 bases between the two germline ends. The CDR3 loop spans 15 amino acids. Comments on this clonotype: Its antigen is unidentified.

Findings and caveats of the study: Newly made T cells mostly supplied T-cell counts and diversity one year after transplant. Several hundred rapidly expanded clones from non-depleted graft cells reportedly supplied alpha-beta T cells about two months post-transplant.

Unique molecular identifiers featured in how the TCRbeta library was prepared. TCRdb processed the PCR reads anew with MiXCR; each CDR3 protein has one entry. The data hold 350,000 to 500,000 distinct CDR3 sequences, with 43% observed a single time. The receptor was derived from a girl aged 2 to 9 with aplastic anemia, due to receive a stem cell transplant. The chain combines TRBV4-1 with TRBJ2-5; no firm D call. Sequencing was performed on PBMCs, taken before TCRalphabeta/CD19-depleted stem cell transplant. The CDR3 here is CASSHSLGGQETQYF. DNA of the CDR3: TGCGCCAGCAGCCATAGTCTGGGTGGCCAAGAGACCCAGTACTTC.